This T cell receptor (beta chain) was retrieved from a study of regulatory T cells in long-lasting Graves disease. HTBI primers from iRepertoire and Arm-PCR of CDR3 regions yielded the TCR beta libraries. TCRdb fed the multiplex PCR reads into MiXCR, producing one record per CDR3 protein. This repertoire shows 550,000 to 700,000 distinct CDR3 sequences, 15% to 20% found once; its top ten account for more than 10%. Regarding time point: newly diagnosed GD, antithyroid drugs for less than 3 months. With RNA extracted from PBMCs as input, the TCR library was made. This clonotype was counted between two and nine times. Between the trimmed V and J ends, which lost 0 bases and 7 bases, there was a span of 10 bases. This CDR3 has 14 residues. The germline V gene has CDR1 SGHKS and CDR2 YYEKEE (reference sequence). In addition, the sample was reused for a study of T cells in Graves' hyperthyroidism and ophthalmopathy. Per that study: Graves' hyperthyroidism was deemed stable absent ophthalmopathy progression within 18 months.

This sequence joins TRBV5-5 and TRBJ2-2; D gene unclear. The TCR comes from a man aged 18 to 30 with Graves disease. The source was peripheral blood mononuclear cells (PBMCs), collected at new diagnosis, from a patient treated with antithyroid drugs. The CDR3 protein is CASSLVTPSGELFF. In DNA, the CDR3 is TGTGCCAGCAGCTTGGTTACACCGAGCGGGGAGCTGTTTTTT.